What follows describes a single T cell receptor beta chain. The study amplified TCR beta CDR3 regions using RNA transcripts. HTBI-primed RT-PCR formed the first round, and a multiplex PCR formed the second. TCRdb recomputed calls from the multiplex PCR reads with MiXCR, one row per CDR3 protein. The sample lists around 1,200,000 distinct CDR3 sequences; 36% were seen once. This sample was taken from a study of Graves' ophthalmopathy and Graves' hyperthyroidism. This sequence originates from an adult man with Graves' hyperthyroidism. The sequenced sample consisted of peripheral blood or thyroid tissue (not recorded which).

The CDR3 coding sequence is TGTGCCAGCAGCTTGGAATACCAAAATTCACCCCTCCACTTT. Residues: CASSLEYQNSPLHF. The chain couples TRBV5-4 to TRBJ1-6; no definite D call. Germline-derived CDR1 and CDR2 are SGHNT and YYREEE (reference sequence). The CDR3 sequence is 14 residues long. Trimming removed 0 bases at V and 7 bases at J, with 8 bases between.